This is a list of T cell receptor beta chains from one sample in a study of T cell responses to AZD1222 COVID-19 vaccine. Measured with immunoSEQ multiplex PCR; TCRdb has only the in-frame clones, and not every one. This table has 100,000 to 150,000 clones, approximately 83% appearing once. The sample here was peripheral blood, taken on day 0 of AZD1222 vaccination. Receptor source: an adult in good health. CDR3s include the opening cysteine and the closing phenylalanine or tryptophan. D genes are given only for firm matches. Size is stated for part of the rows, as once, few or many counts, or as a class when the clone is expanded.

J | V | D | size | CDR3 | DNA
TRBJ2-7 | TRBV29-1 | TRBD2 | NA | CSVGGNSYEQYF | TGCAGCGTGGGAGGGAACTCCTACGAGCAGTACTTC
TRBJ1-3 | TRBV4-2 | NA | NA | CASSLSGNTIYF | TGTGCCAGCAGTCTCTCTGGAAACACCATATATTTT
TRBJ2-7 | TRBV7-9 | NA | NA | CASSLGVIEQYF | TGTGCCAGCAGCTTAGGGGTGATCGAGCAGTACTTC
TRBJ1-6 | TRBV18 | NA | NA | CASSHNNSPLHF | TGTGCCAGCTCCCATAATAATTCACCCCTCCACTTT
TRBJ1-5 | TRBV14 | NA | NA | CASSQDVRRGQPQHF | TGTGCCAGCAGCCAAGATGTAAGGCGCGGGCAGCCCCAGCATTTT
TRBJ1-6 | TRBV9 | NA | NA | CASSVESSYNSPLHF | TGTGCCAGCAGCGTAGAAAGCTCCTATAATTCACCCCTCCACTTT
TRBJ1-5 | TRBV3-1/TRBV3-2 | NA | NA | CASSRHGGPNQPQHF | TGTGCCAGCAGCAGGCATGGGGGTCCCAATCAGCCCCAGCATTTT
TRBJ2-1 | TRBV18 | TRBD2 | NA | CASSPLAGESEFF | TGTGCCAGCTCACCTTTAGCGGGAGAATCTGAGTTCTTC
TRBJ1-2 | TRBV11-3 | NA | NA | CASSFRDPEGYTF | TGTGCCAGCAGCTTCCGGGACCCGGAGGGCTACACCTTC
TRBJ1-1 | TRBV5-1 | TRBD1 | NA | CASSLTGVRTSHMNTEAFF | TGCGCCAGCAGCTTAACAGGGGTCCGAACAAGTCACATGAACACTGAAGCTTTCTTT
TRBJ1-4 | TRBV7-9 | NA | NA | CASSLRGAGEKLFF | TGTGCCAGCAGCCTTCGCGGGGCAGGGGAAAAACTGTTTTTT
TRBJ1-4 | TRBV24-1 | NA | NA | CATSDLMAGEVSTNEKLFF | TGTGCCACCAGTGATTTGATGGCAGGGGAGGTTTCCACTAATGAAAAACTGTTTTTT
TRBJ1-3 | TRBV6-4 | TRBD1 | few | CASSDRDRGSGNTIYF | TGTGCCAGCAGTGACAGGGACAGGGGGTCCGGAAACACCATATATTTT
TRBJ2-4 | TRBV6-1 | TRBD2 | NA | CASSEWGLAEHF | TGTGCCAGCAGTGAATGGGGACTAGCTGAGCACTTC
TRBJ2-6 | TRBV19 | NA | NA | CASRGQNGASSGANVLTF | TGTGCCAGTAGGGGTCAGAACGGGGCGAGCTCTGGGGCCAACGTCCTGACTTTC
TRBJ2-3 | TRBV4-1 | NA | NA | CASSQVIRGSGTDTQYF | TGCGCCAGCAGCCAAGTGATAAGGGGCTCGGGCACAGATACGCAGTATTTT
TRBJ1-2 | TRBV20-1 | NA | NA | CSAFAPDGYTF | TGCAGCGCTTTTGCCCCAGATGGCTACACCTTC
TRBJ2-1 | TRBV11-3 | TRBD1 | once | CASSSRQGSSYNEQFF | TGTGCCAGCAGCTCCAGACAGGGAAGCTCCTACAATGAGCAGTTCTTC
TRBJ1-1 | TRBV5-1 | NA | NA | CASSFNWRGNTEAFF | TGCGCCAGCAGCTTTAATTGGAGGGGGAACACTGAAGCTTTCTTT
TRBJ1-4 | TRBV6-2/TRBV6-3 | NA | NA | CASSWGYEKLFF | TGTGCCAGCAGTTGGGGTTATGAAAAACTGTTTTTT
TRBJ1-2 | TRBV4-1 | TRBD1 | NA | CASSDAGGYYGYTF | TGCGCCAGCAGCGACGCAGGGGGGTACTATGGCTACACCTTC
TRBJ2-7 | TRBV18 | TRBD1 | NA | CASSSSTGTGGFHEQYF | TGTGCCAGCTCATCTAGTACCGGGACAGGGGGCTTCCACGAGCAGTACTTC
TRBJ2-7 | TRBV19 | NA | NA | CASRKQGGLEQYF | TGTGCCAGTAGGAAACAGGGTGGGCTCGAGCAGTACTTC
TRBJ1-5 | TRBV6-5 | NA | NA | CASSPYGGVQDKHF | TGTGCCAGCAGCCCCTACGGGGGTGTCCAGGACAAGCATTTT
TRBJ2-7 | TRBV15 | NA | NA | CATSLGVSWDTYEQYF | TGTGCCACCAGTCTGGGGGTGTCCTGGGATACCTACGAGCAGTACTTC
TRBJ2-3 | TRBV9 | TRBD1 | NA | CASSGQATDTQYF | TGTGCCAGCTCCGGACAGGCGACAGATACGCAGTATTTT
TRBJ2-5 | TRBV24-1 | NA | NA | CATSDRRNQETQYF | TGTGCCACCAGTGACCGACGGAACCAAGAGACCCAGTACTTC
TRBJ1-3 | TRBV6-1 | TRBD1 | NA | CASSEAPRQGISGNTIYF | TGTGCCAGCAGTGAAGCGCCCCGACAGGGAATCTCTGGAAACACCATATATTTT
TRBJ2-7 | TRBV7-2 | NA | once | CASSPPPAAYEQYF | TGTGCCAGCTCCCCTCCTCCCGCCGCGTACGAGCAGTACTTC
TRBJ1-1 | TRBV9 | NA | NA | CASSVERETEAFF | TGTGCCAGCAGCGTAGAGAGGGAGACTGAAGCTTTCTTT
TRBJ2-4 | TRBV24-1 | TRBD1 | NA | CATSDFETGVGNIQYF | TGTGCCACCAGTGATTTTGAGACAGGGGTAGGGAACATTCAGTACTTC
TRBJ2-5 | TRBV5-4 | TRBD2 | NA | CASSLSGRETQYF | TGTGCCAGCAGCTTGTCCGGGAGGGAGACCCAGTACTTC
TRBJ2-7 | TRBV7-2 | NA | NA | CASSRRQGGSYEQYF | TGTGCCAGCAGCAGACGACAGGGAGGTTCCTACGAGCAGTACTTC
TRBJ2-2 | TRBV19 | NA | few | CASGVDRDTGELFF | TGTGCCAGCGGGGTGGATAGGGATACCGGGGAGCTGTTTTTT
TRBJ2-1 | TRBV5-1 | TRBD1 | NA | CASSDRAVLNEQFF | TGCGCCAGCAGCGACAGGGCCGTTTTGAATGAGCAGTTCTTC
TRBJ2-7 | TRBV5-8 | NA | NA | CASSRRAGSPYEQYF | TGTGCCAGTAGCCGGCGGGCGGGTAGCCCCTACGAGCAGTACTTC
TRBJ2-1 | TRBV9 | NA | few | CASSVDRRGRGSYNEQFF | TGTGCCAGCAGCGTAGATCGTCGTGGCAGGGGCTCATACAATGAGCAGTTCTTC
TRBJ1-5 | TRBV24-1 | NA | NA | CATTRTLCGPYSNQPQHF | TGTGCCACCACCCGGACACTTTGCGGCCCTTATAGCAATCAGCCCCAGCATTTT
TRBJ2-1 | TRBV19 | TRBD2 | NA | CASSIYLAGGYNEQFF | TGTGCCAGTAGTATTTACCTCGCGGGGGGTTACAATGAGCAGTTCTTC
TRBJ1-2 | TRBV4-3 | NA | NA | CASSRGDIPNYGYTF | TGCGCCAGCAGTCGAGGGGACATTCCAAACTATGGCTACACCTTC
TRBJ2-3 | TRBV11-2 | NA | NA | CASSLVAAARDTQYF | TGTGCCAGCAGCTTAGTGGCGGCAGCACGAGATACGCAGTATTTT